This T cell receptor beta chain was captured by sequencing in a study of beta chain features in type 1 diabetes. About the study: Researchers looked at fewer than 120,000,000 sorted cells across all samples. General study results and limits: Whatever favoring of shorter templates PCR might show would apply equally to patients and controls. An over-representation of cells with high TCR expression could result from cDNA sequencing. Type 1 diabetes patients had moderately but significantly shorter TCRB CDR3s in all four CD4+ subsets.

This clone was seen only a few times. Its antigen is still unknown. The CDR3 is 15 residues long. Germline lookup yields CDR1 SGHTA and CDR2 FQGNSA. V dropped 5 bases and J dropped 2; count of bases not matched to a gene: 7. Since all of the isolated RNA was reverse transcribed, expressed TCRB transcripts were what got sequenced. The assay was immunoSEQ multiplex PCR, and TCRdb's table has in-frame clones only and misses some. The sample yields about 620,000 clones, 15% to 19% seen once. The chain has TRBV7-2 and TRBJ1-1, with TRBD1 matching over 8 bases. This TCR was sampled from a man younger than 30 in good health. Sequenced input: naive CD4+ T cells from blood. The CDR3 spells CASSLWTGRNTEAFF. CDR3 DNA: TGTGCCAGCAGCCTCTGGACAGGGAGAAACACTGAAGCTTTCTTT. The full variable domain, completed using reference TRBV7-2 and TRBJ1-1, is GAGVSQSPSNKVTEKGKDVELRCDPISGHTALYWYRQSLGQGLEFLIYFQGNSAPDKSGLPSDRFSAERTGGSVSTLTIQRTQQEDSAVYLCASSLWTGRNTEAFFGQGTRLTVV.